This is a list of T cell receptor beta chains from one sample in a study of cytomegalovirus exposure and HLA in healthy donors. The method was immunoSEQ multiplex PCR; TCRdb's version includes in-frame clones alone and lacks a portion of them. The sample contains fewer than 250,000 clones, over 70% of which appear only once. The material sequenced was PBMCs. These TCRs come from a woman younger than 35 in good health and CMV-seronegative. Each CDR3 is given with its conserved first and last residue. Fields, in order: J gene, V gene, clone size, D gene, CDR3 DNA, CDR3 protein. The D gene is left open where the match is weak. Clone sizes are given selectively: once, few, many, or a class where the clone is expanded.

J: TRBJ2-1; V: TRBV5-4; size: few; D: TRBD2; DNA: TGTGCCAGCAGCTTGGCACGCGGGAGGGTCAACAATGAGCAGTTCTTC; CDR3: CASSLARGRVNNEQFF
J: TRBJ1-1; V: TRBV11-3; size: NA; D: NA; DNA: TGTGCCAGCAGCTTCGGTGCCGGTGAAGCTTTCTTT; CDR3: CASSFGAGEAFF
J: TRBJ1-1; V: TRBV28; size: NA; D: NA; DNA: TGTGCCAGCAGTTCACTTATGAACACTGAAGCTTTCTTT; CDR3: CASSSLMNTEAFF
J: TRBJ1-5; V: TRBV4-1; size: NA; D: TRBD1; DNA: TGCGCCAGCAGCCAAGAATTACGACAGGGCCAGATGAATCAGCCCCAGCATTTT; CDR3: CASSQELRQGQMNQPQHF
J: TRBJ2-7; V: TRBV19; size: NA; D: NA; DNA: TGTGCCAGTAGTATGAAGGGAGAGGGCTACGAGCAGTACTTC; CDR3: CASSMKGEGYEQYF
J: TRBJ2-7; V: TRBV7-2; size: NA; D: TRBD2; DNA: TGTGCCAGCAGCTTATTGGGGGGGGACGAGCAGTACTTC; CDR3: CASSLLGGDEQYF
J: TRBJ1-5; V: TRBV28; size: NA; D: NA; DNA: TGTGCCAGCAGTTTCGATCTAGGCAATCAGCCCCAGCATTTT; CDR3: CASSFDLGNQPQHF
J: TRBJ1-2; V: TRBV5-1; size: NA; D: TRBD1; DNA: TGCGCCAGCAGCAGTGGGACAGGGAGTGGGCGGCGAGGCACCTTC; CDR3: CASSSGTGSGRRGTF
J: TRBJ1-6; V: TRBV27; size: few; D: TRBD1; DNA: TGTGCCAGCAGTCCAGGACAGGTTGGGTCACCCCTCCACTTT; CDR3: CASSPGQVGSPLHF
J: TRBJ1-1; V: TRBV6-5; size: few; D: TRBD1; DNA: TGTGCCAGCAGTTACGGGACAGGGCGGAACACTGAAGCTTTCTTT; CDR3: CASSYGTGRNTEAFF
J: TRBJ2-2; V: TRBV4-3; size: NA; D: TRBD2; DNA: TGCGCCAGCAGCCCGATGATAGCGGGAACCGGGGAGCTGTTTTTT; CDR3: CASSPMIAGTGELFF
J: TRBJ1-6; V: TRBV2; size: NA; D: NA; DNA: TGTGCCAGCATGGACAGTTGTTCACCCCTCCACTTT; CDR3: CASMDSCSPLHF
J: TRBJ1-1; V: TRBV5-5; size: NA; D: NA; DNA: TGTGCCAGCAGCTTGTATGAGGTCAATGAAGCTTTCTTT; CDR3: CASSLYEVNEAFF
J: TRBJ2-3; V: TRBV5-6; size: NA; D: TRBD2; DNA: TGTGCCAGCAGCTTCAGGAGGTCAGCGGGAGTCACAGATACGCAGTATTTT; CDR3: CASSFRRSAGVTDTQYF
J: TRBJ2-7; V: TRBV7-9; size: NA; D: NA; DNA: TGTGCCAGCAGCGATCGGACAAATTCCTACGAGCAGTACTTC; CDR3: CASSDRTNSYEQYF
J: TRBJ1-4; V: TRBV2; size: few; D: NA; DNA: TGTGCCAGCAGGATCGAGGGTGAAAAACTGTTTTTT; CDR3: CASRIEGEKLFF
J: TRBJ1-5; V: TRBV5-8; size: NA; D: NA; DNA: TGTGCCACCCGAGGGCAGGACCATCAGCCCCAGCATTTT; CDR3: CATRGQDHQPQHF
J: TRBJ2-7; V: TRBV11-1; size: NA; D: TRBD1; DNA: TGTGCCAGCAGCTTACGGACAGGCGCCTACGAGCAGTACTTC; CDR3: CASSLRTGAYEQYF
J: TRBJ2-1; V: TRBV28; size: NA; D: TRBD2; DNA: TGTGCCAGCAGCTATCCTATCGGGGCTATAAGCGGGATGCAGTTCTTC; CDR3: CASSYPIGAISGMQFF
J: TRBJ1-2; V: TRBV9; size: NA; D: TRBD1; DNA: TGTGCCAGCAGCGCGGGACAGGGAGGCCACTATGGCTACACCTTC; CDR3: CASSAGQGGHYGYTF
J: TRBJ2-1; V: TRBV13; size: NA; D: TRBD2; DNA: TGTGCCAGCAGGACTAGCCTCAGAGGTGAGCAGTTCTTC; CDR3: CASRTSLRGEQFF
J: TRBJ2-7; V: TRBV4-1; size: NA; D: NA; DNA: TGCGCCAGCAGCCCACCGACAGGAGCCTACGAGCAGTACTTC; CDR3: CASSPPTGAYEQYF
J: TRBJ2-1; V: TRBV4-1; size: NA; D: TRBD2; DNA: TGCGCCAGCAGCCAAGATGAGGGACTAGCGGGGCCGGTCAGGGAGCAGTTCTTC; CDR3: CASSQDEGLAGPVREQFF
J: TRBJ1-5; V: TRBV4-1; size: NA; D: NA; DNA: TGCGCCAGCAGCCAAGATAAGGCCAGGGGATGGCCCCAGCATTTT; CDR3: CASSQDKARGWPQHF
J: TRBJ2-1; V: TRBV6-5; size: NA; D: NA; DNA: TGTGCCAGCAGTTATTTCAGGGAGCAGTTCTTC; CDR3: CASSYFREQFF
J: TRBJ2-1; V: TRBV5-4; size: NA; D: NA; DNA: TGTGCCAGCAGCTTGGATGGCTATCCAGGCGATGAGCAGTTCTTC; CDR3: CASSLDGYPGDEQFF
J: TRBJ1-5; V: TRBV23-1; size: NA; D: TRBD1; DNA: TGCGCCAGCAGTCAAGTTGGGACAGGGGTACCCAATCAGCCCCAGCATTTT; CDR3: CASSQVGTGVPNQPQHF
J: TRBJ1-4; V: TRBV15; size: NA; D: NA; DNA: TGTGCCACCAGCAGAGATAATGGGTTGGGGAGGTCAAATGAAAAACTGTTTTTT; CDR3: CATSRDNGLGRSNEKLFF
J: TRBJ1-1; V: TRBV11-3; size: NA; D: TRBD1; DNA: TGTGCCAGCAGCTTAGGACAGGGACTAGCTTTCTTT; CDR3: CASSLGQGLAFF
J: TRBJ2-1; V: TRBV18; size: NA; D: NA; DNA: TGTGCCAGCTCACCAGTTCTGGGAGTGGCCTACAATGAGCAGTTCTTC; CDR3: CASSPVLGVAYNEQFF
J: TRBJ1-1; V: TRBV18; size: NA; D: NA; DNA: TGTGCCAGCTCACAGATCGGACAGAGTGAAGCTTTCTTT; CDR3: CASSQIGQSEAFF
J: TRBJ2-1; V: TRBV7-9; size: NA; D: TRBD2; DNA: TGTGCCAGCAGCCCCGTAGCGGGGGGGTCCTACAATGAGCAGTTCTTC; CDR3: CASSPVAGGSYNEQFF
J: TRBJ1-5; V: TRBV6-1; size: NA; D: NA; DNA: TGTGCCAGCAGTGATAGGGGGGGAAATAGCAATCAGCCCCAGCATTTT; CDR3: CASSDRGGNSNQPQHF
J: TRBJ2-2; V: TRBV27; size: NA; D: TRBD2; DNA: TGTGCCAGCATTCCGGCGGGGGGGAACACCGGGGAGCTGTTTTTT; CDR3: CASIPAGGNTGELFF
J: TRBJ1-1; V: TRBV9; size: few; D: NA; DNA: TGTGCCAGCAGTCCAGGGTTGAACACTGAAGCTTTCTTT; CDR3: CASSPGLNTEAFF
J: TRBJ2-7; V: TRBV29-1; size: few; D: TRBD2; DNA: TGCAGCGTACGGGGACTAGCGGCCTACGAGCAGTACTTC; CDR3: CSVRGLAAYEQYF
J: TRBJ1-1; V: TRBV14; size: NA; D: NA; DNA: TGTGCCAGCAGCGTTCCGGGGACTGAAGCTTTCTTT; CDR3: CASSVPGTEAFF
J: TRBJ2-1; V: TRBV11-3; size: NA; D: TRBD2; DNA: TGTGCCAGCAGCGTAGCGGGGGGGCGAAATGAGCAGTTCTTC; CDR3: CASSVAGGRNEQFF
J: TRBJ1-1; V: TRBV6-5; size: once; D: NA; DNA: TGTGCCAGCAGCAACAAGGGGGGGCTCACTGAAGCTTTCTTT; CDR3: CASSNKGGLTEAFF
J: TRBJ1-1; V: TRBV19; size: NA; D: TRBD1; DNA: TGTGCCAGTAGTATGTCAGGGGGCTTATACACTGAAGCTTTCTTT; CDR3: CASSMSGGLYTEAFF
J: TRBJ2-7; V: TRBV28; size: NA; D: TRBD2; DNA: TGTGCCAGCAGATTCCCGACTAGCGGGGTCTACGAGCAGTACTTC; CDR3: CASRFPTSGVYEQYF
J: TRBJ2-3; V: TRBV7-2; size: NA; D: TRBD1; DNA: TGTGCCAGCAGCTTAGGCTCGACAGGGAGAGCAGATACGCAGTATTTT; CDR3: CASSLGSTGRADTQYF
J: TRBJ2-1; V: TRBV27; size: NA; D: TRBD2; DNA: TGTGCCAGCAGTTCCCTAGCGGGTGGCCCCTACAATGAGCAGTTCTTC; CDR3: CASSSLAGGPYNEQFF
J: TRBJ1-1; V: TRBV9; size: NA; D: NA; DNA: TGTGCCAGCAGCGCCCGACAGGAAGAGGGAGCTTTCTTT; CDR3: CASSARQEEGAFF
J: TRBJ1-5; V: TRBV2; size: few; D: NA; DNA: TGTGCCAGCATAGGGACTGGACAAGGGCGAAATCAGCCCCAGCATTTT; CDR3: CASIGTGQGRNQPQHF
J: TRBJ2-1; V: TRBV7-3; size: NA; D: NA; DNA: TGTGCCAGCAGCGAATCTCCCCCCCCCACAAGGGGAATGGGTGAGCAGTTCTTC; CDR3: CASSESPPPTRGMGEQFF
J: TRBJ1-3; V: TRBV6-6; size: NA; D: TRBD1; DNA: TGTGCCAGCAGCTCGGGACAGTCTGGAAACACCATATATTTT; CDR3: CASSSGQSGNTIYF
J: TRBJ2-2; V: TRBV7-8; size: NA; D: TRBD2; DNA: TGTGCCACCGCGGCGGGGGTACTGTACACCGGGGAGCTGTTTTTT; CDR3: CATAAGVLYTGELFF
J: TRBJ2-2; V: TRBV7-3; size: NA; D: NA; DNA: TGTGCCAGCAGCTTAGAGTTCGGGGAGCTGTTTTTT; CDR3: CASSLEFGELFF
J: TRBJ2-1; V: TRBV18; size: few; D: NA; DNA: TGTGCCAGCTCACTAAATCTAGCTCAGATTAGGGATGAGCAGTTCTTC; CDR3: CASSLNLAQIRDEQFF
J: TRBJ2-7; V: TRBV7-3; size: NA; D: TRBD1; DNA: TGTGCCAGCAGCATCGACGGGACAGGGATTTTCGAGCAGTACTTC; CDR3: CASSIDGTGIFEQYF